One T cell receptor beta chain is described in this entry. Its antigen is currently unknown. Study-level points and caveats: Tumor memory CD4+ T cell TCR gene usage was found to cluster with blood and lymph node memory CD4+ cells and with lymph node naive CD4+ cells.

Each CDR3 protein is one row after TCRdb ran MiXCR on the 5' RACE reads. The table lists roughly 8,100 distinct CDR3 sequences, approximately 52% of them singletons. Trimming shortened V by 2 bases and J by 7 bases, and 14 bases separated the two germline ends. The CDR3 has 15 amino acids. Germline CDR1 KGHDR, CDR2 SFDVKD. The chain employs TRBV24-1 and TRBJ2-1; the D gene is possibly TRBD1 (6 bases). The source material was memory CD4+ T cells sorted from a lymph node. Subset given: memory CD4+ T cells, CD4+CD45RO+CD25-. The TCR sequence derives from a female donor with breast cancer. The CDR3 spells CATSDWDTRRNEQFF. The CDR3 DNA follows: TGTGCCACCAGTGATTGGGACACCCGGAGGAATGAGCAGTTCTTC.